This TCR beta chain originates from a study of control samples from healthy donors and cancer patients. V lost 3 bases to trimming and J lost 2 bases, with 1 base between them. CDR3 length equals 11 residues. Germline CDR1 and CDR2: ENHRY and SYGVKD. The assay was immunoSEQ multiplex PCR, and TCRdb's table has in-frame clones only and misses some. Of about 98,000 clones in the sample, about 79% were seen once. This TCR derives from a woman aged 30 to 39 in good health. The sequenced sample consisted of blood. This chain uses TRBV10-3 with TRBJ1-1; D is unresolved. In DNA form, the CDR3 reads TGTGCCATCAGTGACAACACTGAAGCTTTCTTT. Translation: CAISDNTEAFF.